In its sample, the clone carrying this T cell receptor (beta chain) was seen a few times. Its specificity is unknown. Time point here: pre-sensitization, week 0. Documented treatment: therapeutic diphenylcyclopropenone sensitization with weekly scalp DPC. Venepuncture was done earlier than the placement of each patch test. The data were obtained in a study of human T cells and chemical hapten exposure. Study details: The cohort included alopecia areata under or over 50% scalp, totalis and universalis. Points from the study as a whole: In comparison with controls, expanded TCRs gave rise to a significantly larger number of large CDR3 similarity clusters. DPC sensitization did not alter TCRs above 1 in 1000 frequency.

TCRdb analysed the RACE reads with MiXCR anew, one entry per CDR3 protein. Here the sample spans approximately 260,000 distinct CDR3 sequences, about 7.7% being singletons. The source material was whole blood, sampled in connection with sensitization to the hapten diphenylcyclopropenone (DPC). The TCR sequence derives from a man aged 18 to 29 with alopecia areata. Some clones in this sample may be carry-over from other donors' samples.

The CDR3 DNA is TGTGCCAGCAGCGTAGTCCCAGGGAGGACCCAGTACTTC. Translating gives CASSVVPGRTQYF. The chain uses TRBV9 and TRBJ2-5, with D possibly called TRBD1 or TRBD2 (5 bases each). This CDR3 has 13 residues. V lost 0 bases and J 7 bases, leaving 10 bases between the germline ends. Germline CDR1 and CDR2: SGDLS and YYNGEE.